A selection of T cell receptor beta chains follows, all from one sample in a study of blood T cell repertoires in COVID-19. Method: immunoSEQ multiplex PCR; TCRdb's copy keeps in-frame clones and lacks some. The sample has 65,000 to 70,000 clones, 70% to 85% seen once. Source material: peripheral blood. These receptors all stem from an elderly man with active COVID-19. Each CDR3 is given with its conserved first and last residue. A D gene is named only where the DNA matches it firmly. Some rows mark clone size as missing; the rest say once, few, many or name a class of expanded clone.

D,size,J,length,V,DNA,CDR3
TRBD1,.,TRBJ2-7,14,TRBV18,TGTGCCAGCTCAGGGGGACAGGGGGCCTGGGAGCAGTACTTC,CASSGGQGAWEQYF
.,.,TRBJ1-6,19,TRBV4-3,TGCGCCAGCAGCCAGACACAGTGGCCTGTTGTCTTGGGTAATTCACCCCTCCACTTT,CASSQTQWPVVLGNSPLHF
.,few,TRBJ1-6,14,TRBV5-6,TGTGCCAGCAGCCGAGGGATGGGGAATTCACCCCTCCACTTT,CASSRGMGNSPLHF
TRBD1,.,TRBJ2-7,21,TRBV2,TGTGCCAGCAGTGCGGGACAGATCATGCATGGGAAGACGAAAAGCTCCTACGAGCAGTACTTC,CASSAGQIMHGKTKSSYEQYF
.,.,TRBJ1-4,13,TRBV12-3/TRBV12-4,TGTGCCAGCAGTAGTAGAGACAGTGAAAAACTGTTTTTT,CASSSRDSEKLFF
TRBD1,.,TRBJ2-7,15,TRBV6-5,TGTGCCAGCAGTTCCCCTACAGGGGGCTCCTACGAGCAGTACTTC,CASSSPTGGSYEQYF
TRBD1,once,TRBJ1-1,17,TRBV12-5,TGTGCTAGTGGTTTGGAGACAGGGGGCGCGGTTTTGCCTGAAGCTTTCTTT,CASGLETGGAVLPEAFF
TRBD2,.,TRBJ2-1,15,TRBV5-1,TGCGCCAGCAGCTCGGTGACTAGCGGTAACAATGAGCAGTTCTTC,CASSSVTSGNNEQFF
.,.,TRBJ2-5,15,TRBV7-2,TGTGCCAGCACCCTGGGGGGGGCGTTCGGAGAGACCCAGTACTTC,CASTLGGAFGETQYF
TRBD2,once,TRBJ2-3,16,TRBV9,TGTGCCAGCAGCGTATATAAGCGGGGGGGCTCAGATACGCAGTATTTT,CASSVYKRGGSDTQYF
TRBD1,once,TRBJ1-4,18,TRBV7-2,TGTGCCAGCAGCTTAAGGAGGGCAGGGGGGACTACTAATGAAAAACTGTTTTTT,CASSLRRAGGTTNEKLFF
.,.,TRBJ1-4,11,TRBV19,TGTGCCAGTAGTAAGCAGGGAAAACTGTTTTTT,CASSKQGKLFF
TRBD1,.,TRBJ2-1,12,TRBV25-1,TGTGCCAGCAAAAAGGGGGCCAATGAGCAGTTCTTC,CASKKGANEQFF
TRBD2,.,TRBJ2-7,18,TRBV4-1,TGCGCCAGCAGCCAAGGGACTAGCGGGGGAACGGACTCCTACGAGCAGTACTTC,CASSQGTSGGTDSYEQYF
TRBD2,.,TRBJ2-1,17,TRBV27,TGTGCCAGCAGTTTATCGGTCCTAGCGGGGTTCTACAATGAGCAGTTCTTC,CASSLSVLAGFYNEQFF
.,.,TRBJ2-7,17,TRBV7-5,TGTGTCAGAAGCCCTCACCCCGACAGGGGGCGCGCCTACGAGCAGTACTTC,CVRSPHPDRGRAYEQYF
.,.,TRBJ1-5,13,TRBV12-3/TRBV12-4,TGTGCCAGCAGTTTTCTCGAGAATCAGCCCCAGCATTTT,CASSFLENQPQHF
.,.,TRBJ2-3,15,TRBV6-2/TRBV6-3,TGTGCCAGCAGCCCAGAACTAGTGCGCACAGATACGCAGTATTTT,CASSPELVRTDTQYF
TRBD1,.,TRBJ2-4,13,TRBV29-1,TGCAGCGTCGGACAGGGTATGCAAAACATTCAGTACTTC,CSVGQGMQNIQYF
.,.,TRBJ1-4,17,TRBV5-1,TGCGCCAGCAGCTTTAGGGCTAGACAGGCAACTAATGAAAAACTGTTTTTT,CASSFRARQATNEKLFF
TRBD1,.,TRBJ1-5,15,TRBV6-5,TGTGCCAGCAGTTATAAGGGGGCGGGGAGTCAGCCCCAGCATTTT,CASSYKGAGSQPQHF
TRBD2,.,TRBJ2-1,15,TRBV5-1,TGCGCCAGCAGTCCATCCGGGACTAGCGGCAATGAGCAGTTCTTC,CASSPSGTSGNEQFF
.,.,TRBJ1-5,16,TRBV7-9,TGTGCCAGCAGCCTGATGGGGGGAAATAGCAATCAGCCCCAGCATTTT,CASSLMGGNSNQPQHF
TRBD2,.,TRBJ2-3,18,TRBV28,TGTGCCAGCAGTTTAGGACTAGCGGGACTCACTAGCACAGATACGCAGTATTTT,CASSLGLAGLTSTDTQYF
TRBD1,.,TRBJ2-3,14,TRBV7-9,TGTGCCAGCAGCCTCGGACAGGGATCAGATACGCAGTATTTT,CASSLGQGSDTQYF
TRBD1,.,TRBJ2-2,14,TRBV3-1/TRBV3-2,TGTGCCAGCAGAATACAGGGGGCAGGCGGGGAGCTGTTTTTT,CASRIQGAGGELFF
TRBD1,few,TRBJ1-5,14,TRBV7-2,TGTGCCAGCAGCCTCCAACAGGGGAATCAGCCCCAGCATTTT,CASSLQQGNQPQHF
TRBD1,.,TRBJ1-2,15,TRBV19,TGTGCCACCCAACCGGGACAGGGGGATTTCTATGGCTACACCTTC,CATQPGQGDFYGYTF
.,.,TRBJ2-3,14,TRBV28,TGTGCCAGCAGATCAGGCTCTAGCACAGATACGCAGTATTTT,CASRSGSSTDTQYF
TRBD1,.,TRBJ1-1,13,TRBV11-2,TGTGCCAGCAGCTGGGACAGGGGGGGTGAAGCTTTCTTT,CASSWDRGGEAFF
.,.,TRBJ2-1,14,TRBV2,TGTGCCAGCAGTGTCAGTCTAGGGGGCAATGAGCAGTTCTTC,CASSVSLGGNEQFF
.,.,TRBJ1-2,19,TRBV14,TGTGCCAGCAGCCTTGCAATTCACGACGGGGGGAAGAAGGGAGATGGCTACACCTTC,CASSLAIHDGGKKGDGYTF
.,.,TRBJ1-2,12,TRBV6-2/TRBV6-3,TGTGCCAGCAGTTACTCAACGGGAGGCTACACCTTC,CASSYSTGGYTF
.,few,TRBJ1-1,17,TRBV4-2,TGTGCCAGCAGCAAGACGAGGTTGAGTTTGGGTAGCACTGAAGCTTTCTTT,CASSKTRLSLGSTEAFF
TRBD1,once,TRBJ1-4,14,TRBV27,TGTGCCAGCGGCACTACAGGGGTTGGGGAAAAACTGTTTTTT,CASGTTGVGEKLFF
.,.,TRBJ2-3,15,TRBV18,TGTGCCAGCTCCCCAAGGACACAGGGCACAGATACGCAGTATTTT,CASSPRTQGTDTQYF
.,.,TRBJ2-2,15,TRBV5-4,TGTGCCAGCAGCTTGGATGGGGGCAACACCGGGGAGCTGTTTTTT,CASSLDGGNTGELFF
.,.,TRBJ1-1,14,TRBV6-6,TGTGCCAGCAGTACAAACACAGCGAACACTGAAGCTTTCTTT,CASSTNTANTEAFF
TRBD1,.,TRBJ1-2,17,TRBV19,TGTGCCAGTAGTCTCATAGTGGGGGGACAGATTAACTATGGCTACACCTTC,CASSLIVGGQINYGYTF
.,.,TRBJ2-1,14,TRBV18,TGTGCCAGCACTACTACTAGCACTTACAATGAGCAGTTCTTC,CASTTTSTYNEQFF
TRBD2,.,TRBJ2-4,15,TRBV4-2,TGTGCCAGCAGCCAAGATGGGGGGGGAGAAAACATTCAGTACTTC,CASSQDGGGENIQYF
TRBD2,.,TRBJ2-1,15,TRBV29-1,TGCAGCGTTGTGGCGCGGGAGGGGTCCCACAATGAGCAGTTCTTC,CSVVAREGSHNEQFF
TRBD2,.,TRBJ2-7,16,TRBV9,TGTGCCAGCAGCGCGTCCGGGACTAGCGGGCTCTACGAGCAGTACTTC,CASSASGTSGLYEQYF
TRBD1,.,TRBJ1-2,16,TRBV9,TGTGCCAGCAGCGACCGACAGGGGGTCGATAACTATGGCTACACCTTC,CASSDRQGVDNYGYTF
.,.,TRBJ1-2,15,TRBV5-1,TGCGCCAGCAGCCCGGACGCGGGGGGCGGCTATGGCTACACCTTC,CASSPDAGGGYGYTF
.,.,TRBJ1-6,13,TRBV6-5,TGTGCCAGCAGACCCATACAGAATTCACCCCTCCACTTT,CASRPIQNSPLHF
TRBD1,few,TRBJ1-3,18,TRBV20-1,TGCAGTGCTAGTAACGTGGGAGGCGGACAGGGTTTTGGAAACACCATATATTTT,CSASNVGGGQGFGNTIYF
TRBD1,.,TRBJ2-7,15,TRBV2,TGTGCCAGCAGTGCCGGGACAGGGTTGAGAGGCGAGCAGTACTTC,CASSAGTGLRGEQYF
TRBD1,.,TRBJ2-7,15,TRBV6-6,TGTGCCAGCAGTTCCCAAGGACAGGGATCCTACGAGCAGTACTTC,CASSSQGQGSYEQYF
TRBD1,.,TRBJ1-2,14,TRBV7-2,TGTGCCAGCAGCCAACGGACAGGGACGGGCGGCTACACCTTC,CASSQRTGTGGYTF
TRBD1,few,TRBJ1-5,17,TRBV4-2,TGTGCCAGCAGCCAAGAGGGGACAGCGTATAGCAATCAGCCCCAGCATTTT,CASSQEGTAYSNQPQHF
.,once,TRBJ1-2,13,TRBV11-2,TGTGCCAGCAGCTTAGGTACAGGGAAAGGCTACACCTTC,CASSLGTGKGYTF
TRBD1,.,TRBJ1-4,13,TRBV5-4,TGTGCCAGCAGCTCCGGGACAGGTGAAAAACTGTTTTTT,CASSSGTGEKLFF
TRBD1,few,TRBJ1-1,14,TRBV5-1,TGCGCCAGCAGCTCTACAGGGGGTAGCCCTGAAGCTTTCTTT,CASSSTGGSPEAFF
.,.,TRBJ1-6,14,TRBV5-4,TGTGCCAGCAGCCCCGTGGGGGGTTATTCACCCCTCCACTTT,CASSPVGGYSPLHF
.,.,TRBJ2-1,16,TRBV28,TGTGCCAGCAGCGATCCCGGGTCGGGGGTCGGAATAGAGCAGTTCTTC,CASSDPGSGVGIEQFF